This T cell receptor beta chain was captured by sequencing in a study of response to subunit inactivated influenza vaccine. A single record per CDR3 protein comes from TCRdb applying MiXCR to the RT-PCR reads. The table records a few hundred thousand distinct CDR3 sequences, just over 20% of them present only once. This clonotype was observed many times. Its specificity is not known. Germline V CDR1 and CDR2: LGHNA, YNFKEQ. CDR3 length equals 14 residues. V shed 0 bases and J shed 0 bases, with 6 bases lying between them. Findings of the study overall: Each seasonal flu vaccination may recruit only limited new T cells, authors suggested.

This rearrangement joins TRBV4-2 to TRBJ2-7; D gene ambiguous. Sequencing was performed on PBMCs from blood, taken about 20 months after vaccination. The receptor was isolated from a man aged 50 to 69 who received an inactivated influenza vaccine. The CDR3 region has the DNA TGTGCCAGCAGCCAAGATACGGTCTCCTACGAGCAGTACTTC. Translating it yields CASSQDTVSYEQYF.